The next 17 T cell receptor beta chains were all read from a single sample in a study of shared clonotypes between healthy human individuals. Repertoires were generated with immunoSEQ multiplex PCR, while TCRdb's copy carries only in-frame clones and drops some. The repertoire includes under 2,500,000 clones, 95% of them detected once, and roughly 0.13% sits in the top ten. Sequencing was carried out using naive CD4+ T cells sorted from blood. Subset denoted: CD45RA+ positively selected. These receptor sequences come from a man between 18 and 35 years old in good health.

As to this clone: A read error may produce the germline difference seen at one junction end. The chain employs TRBV2 and TRBJ1-6; D unclear. Germline V gives CDR1 SNHLY, CDR2 FYNNEI. This CDR3 contains 14 residues. CDR3 residues: CASSEARLGQYPDF. The CDR3 DNA reads as TGTGCCAGCAGTGAAGCGCGGTTAGGCCAATACCCGGACTTT.

This clone was detected once. The J gene is TRBJ1-6, the V gene TRBV5-5; a possible D gene is TRBD1 (5 bases). Trimming pared 2 bases from V and 5 bases from J, leaving 14 bases between. The CDR3 consists of 16 residues. Germline CDR1 is SGHKS and CDR2 is YYEKEE (reference sequence). The CDR3 loop reads CASSFLQGRNNSPLHF. In nucleotides, the CDR3 is TGTGCCAGCAGCTTCCTGCAGGGTAGGAATAATTCACCCCTCCACTTT.

This chain uses TRBV2 with TRBJ1-6; weak D call: TRBD1 (5 bases). Trimming cost V 6 bases and J 9 bases, with 18 bases left between them. Germline CDR1 and CDR2: SNHLY and FYNNEI. This CDR3 is built from 15 residues. In nucleotides, the CDR3 is TGTGCCAGCAGGAATACAGGAGCTAACGGTTCACCCCTCCACTTT. Its protein product is CASRNTGANGSPLHF.

The V and J genes are TRBV7-2 and TRBJ2-7; 10 bases fit TRBD2. In germline, CDR1 is SGHTA, CDR2 FQGNSA. J gave up 2 bases and V 5 bases, and 12 bases lay outside the gene matches. The CDR3 length is 17 residues. The CDR3 region is CASSRTASGGSTYEQYF. CDR3 bases: TGTGCCAGCAGCCGGACCGCTAGCGGGGGTTCTACCTACGAGCAGTACTTC.

This chain links TRBV29-1 with TRBJ2-2, with 10 bases lining up with TRBD2. This CDR3 is 18 amino acids long. CDR1 and CDR2 (germline): SQVTM, ANQGSEA. The V and J ends lost 6 bases and 2 bases, in that order; junction bases with no gene match: 15. CDR3 bases: TGCAGCGTACGCCCCGGAGGACTAGCGGAGTTCAACACCGGGGAGCTGTTTTTT. Translating it yields CSVRPGGLAEFNTGELFF.

The chain joins TRBV7-9 to TRBJ1-5; TRBD1 might be the D (6 bases). The V end lost 8 bases, the J end lost 6 bases, and 17 bases lay between the germline ends. CDR1 is SEHNR, CDR2 FQNEAQ, per germline (reference sequence). This CDR3 comprises 14 residues. The CDR3 sequence: CASEKGGGGQPQHF. The CDR3 DNA reads as TGTGCCAGCGAAAAGGGGGGAGGAGGTCAGCCCCAGCATTTT.

The chain employs TRBV19 and TRBJ2-1; possible D gene TRBD2, 5 bases. The CDR3 length is 15 residues. Germline V gene data show CDR1 as LNHDA and CDR2 as SQIVND (reference sequence). Trimming pared 8 bases from V and 0 bases from J, leaving 14 bases between. CDR3 residues: CASGSSWSSYNEQFF. DNA of the CDR3: TGTGCCAGTGGCTCTAGCTGGAGCTCCTACAATGAGCAGTTCTTC.

Comment on this clone: The same CDR3 is also encoded by other DNA sequences in this sample. V gene TRBV30 combines with J gene TRBJ1-2, with D perhaps TRBD1 (5 bases). Germline V gene sequence: CDR1 GTSNPN, CDR2 SVGIG (reference sequence). V lost 2 bases to trimming and J lost 0 bases, with 7 bases between them. The CDR3 covers 13 residues. In DNA form, the CDR3 reads TGTGCCTGGAGTCCGGGGGCTAACTATGGCTACACCTTC. Amino acids: CAWSPGANYGYTF.

The V and J genes are TRBV19 and TRBJ1-2; D is possibly TRBD1 (5 bases). Germline-derived CDR1 and CDR2 are LNHDA and SQIVND (reference sequence). This CDR3 has 15 amino acids. V lost 5 bases, J lost 0 bases, and 13 bases lay in between. The chain's CDR3 is CASSLNPTANYGYTF. For the CDR3, the DNA is TGTGCCAGTAGTCTCAACCCGACAGCTAACTATGGCTACACCTTC.

V gene TRBV10-2 combines with J gene TRBJ2-2, with D uncertain. Germline assignment: CDR1 WSHSY and CDR2 SAAADI. The CDR3 spans 13 residues. The V and J ends lost 2 bases and 7 bases respectively, with 8 bases between them. In DNA form, the CDR3 reads TGCGCCAGCAGTGAGCAGTTCAGCGGGGAGCTGTTTTTT. Translating it yields CASSEQFSGELFF.

This chain connects TRBV7-9 to TRBJ2-5; 8 bases match TRBD2. V was pared by 2 bases and J by 0 bases, with 2 bases of the junction left unmatched. Per the germline V gene, CDR1 is SEHNR and CDR2 is FQNEAQ (reference sequence). The CDR3 runs 15 residues. For the CDR3, the DNA is TGTGCCAGCAGCTTAACGGGAGGGGACCAAGAGACCCAGTACTTC. Amino acids: CASSLTGGDQETQYF.

V and J are TRBV5-1 and TRBJ2-2; 9 positions agree with TRBD2. V shed 0 bases, J shed 5 bases, and the junction held 8 bases outside the gene matches. Germline CDR1 is SGHRS and CDR2 is YFSETQ. The CDR3 runs to 17 residues. CDR3 DNA: TGCGCCAGCAGCTTGGAAGGTAGCGGGAGAGGAACCGGGGAGCTGTTTTTT. The encoded protein is CASSLEGSGRGTGELFF.

The genes are TRBV10-3 and TRBJ2-4; D is undetermined. Germline assignment: CDR1 ENHRY and CDR2 SYGVKD. The germline V and J ends were trimmed by 3 bases and 8 bases, with 8 bases remaining between them. The CDR3 extends over 12 amino acids. The DNA of the CDR3 is TGTGCCATCAGTGAAGATGGGGACATTCAGTACTTC. Translating it yields CAISEDGDIQYF.

Points on this clone: Other DNA sequences from this sample encode an identical CDR3 as well. The chain links TRBV27 to TRBJ2-5, with TRBD2 identical over 9 bases. The CDR3 loop spans 14 amino acids. With 3 bases clipped from V and 3 bases from J, the junction kept 2 bases outside the gene matches. Germline-derived CDR1 and CDR2 are MNHEY and SMNVEV (reference sequence). The CDR3 loop is CASSLAGGEETQYF. The CDR3 DNA follows: TGTGCCAGCAGTTTGGCGGGGGGGGAAGAGACCCAGTACTTC.

CDR3 bases: TGTGCCAGCAGCCAAGACGTATCGGGGTTTGGATCACCCCTCCACTTT. Translated: CASSQDVSGFGSPLHF. This sequence joins TRBV14 and TRBJ1-6; D is uncertain. With 0 bases removed from V and 10 bases from J, the gap between germline ends came to 16 bases. CDR1 is SGHDN, CDR2 FVKESK, per germline. The CDR3 loop spans 16 amino acids.

The rearrangement uses TRBV7-6 and TRBJ2-1; D is tentatively TRBD1 or TRBD2 (5 bases each). The V gene's germline CDR1 is SGHVS and CDR2 FNYEAQ. The V end lost 5 bases, the J end lost 6 bases, and 17 bases lay between the germline ends. The CDR3 consists of 15 residues. CDR3: CASSPRGTVPNEQFF. The CDR3 DNA is TGTGCCAGCAGCCCCAGAGGGACGGTCCCCAATGAGCAGTTCTTC. The full variable domain, with the rest looked up from reference TRBV7-6 and TRBJ2-1, is GAGVSQSPRYKVTKRGQDVALRCDPISGHVSLYWYRQALGQGPEFLTYFNYEAQQDKSGLPNDRFSAERPEGSISTLTIQRTEQRDSAMYRCASSPRGTVPNEQFFGPGTRLTVL.

The chain carries TRBV7-9 and TRBJ1-5, with D perhaps TRBD1 (5 bases). Germline assignment: CDR1 SEHNR and CDR2 FQNEAQ (reference sequence). This CDR3 is 14 amino acids long. V dropped 2 bases and J dropped 4 bases, with 9 bases sitting between them. The DNA for the CDR3 is TGTGCCAGCAGCTTAAACCGGGGGAATCAGCCCCAGCATTTT. It encodes CASSLNRGNQPQHF.